This entry concerns a single TCR beta chain. The source of the sample is a study of cytomegalovirus exposure and HLA in healthy donors. The germline gives CDR1 MNHNS, CDR2 SASEGT. With 6 bases clipped from V and 5 bases from J, the junction kept 5 bases outside the gene matches. CDR3 length equals 14 residues. PCR was performed using 60 Vbeta and 13 Jbeta primers. The assay was immunoSEQ multiplex PCR, and TCRdb's table has in-frame clones only and misses some. The data show about 170,000 clones, around 75% seen once. V is TRBV6-1 and J is TRBJ2-7, with 12 bases lining up with TRBD2. The TCR originated in a male donor in good health and CMV-seronegative. Sequenced sample: PBMCs. The CDR3 DNA sequence: TGTGCCAGCAGACTAGCGGGGGGACCCAACGAGCAGTACTTC. Amino acids: CASRLAGGPNEQYF.